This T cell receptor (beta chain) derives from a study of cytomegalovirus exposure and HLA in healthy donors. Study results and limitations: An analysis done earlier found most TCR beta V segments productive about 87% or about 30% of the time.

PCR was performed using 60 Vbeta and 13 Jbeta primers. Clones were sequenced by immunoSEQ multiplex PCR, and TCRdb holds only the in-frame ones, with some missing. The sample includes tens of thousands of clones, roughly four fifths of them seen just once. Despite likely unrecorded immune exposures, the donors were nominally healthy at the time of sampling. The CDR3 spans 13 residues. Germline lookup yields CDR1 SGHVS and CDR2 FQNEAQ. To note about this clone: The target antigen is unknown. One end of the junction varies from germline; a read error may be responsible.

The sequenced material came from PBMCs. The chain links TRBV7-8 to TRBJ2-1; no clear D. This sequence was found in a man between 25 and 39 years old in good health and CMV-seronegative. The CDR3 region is CASSLMTKLPELF. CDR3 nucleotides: TGTGCCAGCAGCTTAATGACAAAGCTTCCTGAACTCTTC.